This T cell receptor (beta chain) comes out of a study of radiotherapy plus CTLA-4 blockade in lung cancer. Overall study results and limits: Blood TCR clones of tumor origin expanded after radiotherapy plus ipilimumab.

In germline, CDR1 is SGHRS, CDR2 YFSETQ. The CDR3 contains 14 residues. Trimming cost V 2 bases and J 4 bases, with 10 bases left between them. Method: immunoSEQ multiplex PCR; TCRdb's copy keeps in-frame clones and lacks some. Of 70,000 to 100,000 clones in the sample, 70% to 90% are singletons; the top ten hold about 2%. As concerns this clone: Its antigen is not known.

V usage is TRBV5-1 and J usage is TRBJ2-1; TRBD1 is a possible D gene (5 bases). The receptor comes from a human donor with non-small cell lung cancer who had a partial response to radiotherapy plus ipilimumab. The sample was peripheral blood, taken from a patient treated with radiotherapy plus ipilimumab. This CDR3 is CASSFGDSYNEQFF. The CDR3 DNA follows: TGCGCCAGCAGCTTCGGAGACAGTTACAATGAGCAGTTCTTC. Variable domain in full (rest from reference TRBV5-1 and TRBJ2-1): KAGVTQTPRYLIKTRGQQVTLSCSPISGHRSVSWYQQTPGQGLQFLFEYFSETQRNKGNFPGRFSGRQFSNSRSEMNVSTLELGDSALYLCASSFGDSYNEQFFGPGTRLTVL.